The entry below gives a single T cell receptor beta chain sequence along with its context. The entry originates in a study of T cells and copy number aberrations in small-cell lung cancer. The germline V and J ends were trimmed by 4 bases and 0 bases, with 13 bases remaining between them. Germline V gene sequence: CDR1 SGHDN, CDR2 FVKESK. This CDR3 is built from 16 residues. Clones were read by immunoSEQ multiplex PCR, and TCRdb kept only the in-frame ones, dropping some. The data hold 7,500 or so clones, with roughly 80% observed a single time. Sequenced: normal tissue next to the tumor. The receptor comes from a woman aged 45-65 years with small cell lung cancer. The V gene is TRBV14, the J gene TRBJ2-4; tentatively, D is TRBD1 (5 bases). CDR3 amino acids: CASSRADRLAKNIQYF. In DNA form, the CDR3 reads TGTGCCAGCAGCCGAGCCGACAGATTAGCCAAAAACATTCAGTACTTC.